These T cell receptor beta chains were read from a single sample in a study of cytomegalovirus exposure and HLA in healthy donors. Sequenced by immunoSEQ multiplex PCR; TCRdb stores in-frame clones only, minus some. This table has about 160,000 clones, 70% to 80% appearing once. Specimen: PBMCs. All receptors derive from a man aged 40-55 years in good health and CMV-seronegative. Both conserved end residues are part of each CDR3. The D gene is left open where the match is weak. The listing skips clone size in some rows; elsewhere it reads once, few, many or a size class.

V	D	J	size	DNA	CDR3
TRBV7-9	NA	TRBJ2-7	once	TGTGCCAGCAGACTTCAGGGGTCCTACGAGCAGTACTTC	CASRLQGSYEQYF
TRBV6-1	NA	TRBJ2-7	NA	TGTGCCAGCAGAGTTGGGCAGAAAGTCTCCTACGAGCAGTACTTC	CASRVGQKVSYEQYF
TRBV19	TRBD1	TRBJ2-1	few	TGTGCCAGTAGTCCCGACAGGGGTTCCTACAATGAGCAGTTCTTC	CASSPDRGSYNEQFF
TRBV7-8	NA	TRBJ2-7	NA	TGTGCCAGCAGCTTAGCTGATGACAGCTCCTACGAGCAGTACTTC	CASSLADDSSYEQYF
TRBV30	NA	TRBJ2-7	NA	TGTGCCTGGAGTGGGGCTTACGAGCAGTACTTC	CAWSGAYEQYF
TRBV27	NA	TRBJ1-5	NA	TGTGCCAGCAGTCTAACGGGGGGGAAGCCCCAGCATTTT	CASSLTGGKPQHF
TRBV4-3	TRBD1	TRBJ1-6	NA	TGCGCCAGCAGCCAATTTACAGGGGTTTCACCCCTCCACTTT	CASSQFTGVSPLHF
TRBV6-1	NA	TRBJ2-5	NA	TGTGCCAGCAGTGAAGACAGGAGGACCCAGTACTTC	CASSEDRRTQYF
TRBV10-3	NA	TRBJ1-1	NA	TGTGCCATCAGTGGGCGGGAGAACACTGAAGCTTTCTTT	CAISGRENTEAFF
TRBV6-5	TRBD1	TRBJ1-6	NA	TGTGCCAGCAGTTACTCGTCGACAGGGGAGAGGTCACCCCTCCACTTT	CASSYSSTGERSPLHF
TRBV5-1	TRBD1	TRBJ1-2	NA	TGCGCCAGCAGCTTTAACAGGGGGGGTGGCTACACCTTC	CASSFNRGGGYTF
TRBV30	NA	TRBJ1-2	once	TGTGCCTGGAGTGATGGGCAGAGCCACTATGGCTACACCTTC	CAWSDGQSHYGYTF
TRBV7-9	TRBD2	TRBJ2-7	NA	TGTGCCAGCAGCTTAGGAGGAGCGGGGGGGCCCGGCGAGCAGTACTTC	CASSLGGAGGPGEQYF